These 23 T cell receptor beta chains were sequenced from one sample in a study of blood T cell repertoires in COVID-19. The data were produced by immunoSEQ multiplex PCR, yet TCRdb's version contains in-frame clones alone and is incomplete. In the table there are some 62,000 clones, roughly 88% of which are singletons. Sample: peripheral blood. These receptors all stem from a woman of 80 years or more with acute or convalescent COVID-19.

This clone was observed a single time. This chain connects TRBV5-8 to TRBJ2-6, with D perhaps TRBD2 (6 bases). The CDR3 is made up of 14 amino acids. Trimming took off 4 bases at V and 1 base at J, with 6 bases between the two ends. Per germline, CDR1 SGHTS and CDR2 YDEGEE. The CDR3 region has the DNA TGTGCCAGCAGCCGGGGGTCTGGGGCCAACGTCCTGACTTTC. Protein product: CASSRGSGANVLTF.

The CDR3 DNA sequence: TGTGCCAGCAGCCAACTAGCGGGGGGTGTTGAGCAGTACTTC. It encodes CASSQLAGGVEQYF. The gene calls are TRBV3-1 (or the pseudogene TRBV3-2) and TRBJ2-7; 11 positions match TRBD2. CDR1 LGHDT and CDR2 YNNKEL come from the germline V gene (reference sequence). The V and J ends lost 2 bases and 7 bases, in that order; junction bases with no gene match: 4. The length of the CDR3 is 14 residues.

This chain links TRBV10-3 with TRBJ2-7; a weak D match, TRBD1 (5 bases). The CDR3 length is 11 residues. V was pared by 10 bases and J by 4 bases, with 11 bases between. Per the germline V gene, CDR1 is ENHRY and CDR2 is SYGVKD. This CDR3 reads CATQGRYEQYF. The CDR3 DNA reads TGTGCCACTCAGGGAAGGTACGAGCAGTACTTC.

This rearrangement joins TRBV11-2 to TRBJ2-3, with TRBD2 identical over 8 bases. The germline gives CDR1 SGHAT, CDR2 FQNNGV. The CDR3 runs to 18 residues. V lost 2 bases to trimming and J lost 1 base; unmatched junction nucleotides: 11. CDR3 in DNA: TGTGCCAGCAGCTTACGCCGGATTGCGGGAGGACGCACAGATACGCAGTATTTT. This sequence encodes CASSLRRIAGGRTDTQYF.

This sequence joins TRBV19 and TRBJ1-4, with TRBD1 matching over 7 bases. CDR3 length: 13 amino acids. The germline V gene encodes CDR1 LNHDA and CDR2 SQIVND (reference sequence). Trimming at V came to 10 bases and at J to 7 bases, leaving 9 bases not matched to a gene. The CDR3 DNA reads TGTGCCACCCGGGACAGACTTTCTGAAAAACTGTTTTTT. Translated: CATRDRLSEKLFF.

The V gene is TRBV6-2 or TRBV6-3, the J gene TRBJ2-1; no clear D. This CDR3 is built from 12 residues. Germline assignment: CDR1 MNHEY and CDR2 SVGEGT. The V end was cut by 2 bases, the J end by 7 bases, with 6 bases between. CDR3 amino acids: CASSYNRNEQFF. The CDR3 DNA is TGTGCCAGCAGTTACAATCGGAATGAGCAGTTCTTC.

CDR3 in DNA: TGTGCCAGCAGTGGACAGGGTGGCAGGACCCAGCATTTT. It is translated as CASSGQGGRTQHF. This rearrangement joins TRBV12-3 or TRBV12-4 to TRBJ1-5, with TRBD1 matching over 8 bases. CDR3 length: 13 residues. The ends lost 5 bases at V and 11 bases at J; junction bases unmatched: 8.

J is TRBJ2-1 and V is TRBV24-1; TRBD1 agrees at 11 bases. Per germline, CDR1 KGHDR and CDR2 SFDVKD. V dropped 4 bases and J dropped 8; count of bases not matched to a gene: 9. The CDR3 is 16 amino acids. The CDR3 coding sequence is TGTGCCACCAGTGAAGGACAGGGGGCGACTAGGGATGAGCAGTTCTTC. Translated, it gives CATSEGQGATRDEQFF.

The chain uses TRBV30 and TRBJ2-3; D might be TRBD1 (5 bases). The CDR3 runs 13 residues. Germline CDR1 reads GTSNPN; CDR2 reads SVGIG (reference sequence). V was shortened by 4 bases and J by 4 bases, with 12 bases between the two germline ends. The CDR3 loop reads CAWTKGLSDTQYF. CDR3 sequence (DNA): TGTGCCTGGACCAAGGGGTTGTCAGATACGCAGTATTTT.

The chain links TRBV6-5 to TRBJ1-3, with a weak D call TRBD1 (5 bases). CDR1 and CDR2 (germline): MNHEY, SVGAGI. The CDR3 covers 14 residues. V dropped 4 bases and J dropped 4 bases, with 11 bases sitting between them. The CDR3 loop reads CASSFMGQGNTIYF. For the CDR3, the DNA is TGTGCCAGCAGTTTCATGGGGCAAGGAAACACCATATATTTT.

The chain uses TRBV10-1 and TRBJ1-1, with D perhaps matching TRBD1 (6 bases). There are 15 residues in the CDR3. V lost 3 bases and J 5 bases, leaving 16 bases between the germline ends. The V gene's germline CDR1 is WNHNN and CDR2 SYGVQD (reference sequence). CDR3 sequence reads: CASSDGGAGRTEAFF. CDR3 bases: TGCGCCAGCAGTGACGGGGGGGCGGGTAGGACTGAAGCTTTCTTT.

The CDR3 coding sequence is TGTGCCAGTCGAAGGAGCTCCTATAATTCACCCCTCCACTTT. Translation gives CASRRSSYNSPLHF. The rearrangement joins TRBV19 to TRBJ1-6; D uncertain. Germline V lookup: CDR1 LNHDA, CDR2 SQIVND (reference sequence). The CDR3 is 14 amino acids. The V end was cut by 8 bases, the J end by 0 bases, with 8 bases between.

The V and J genes are TRBV12-5 and TRBJ2-3; D is uncertain. Trimming shortened V by 3 bases and J by 6 bases, and 10 bases separated the two germline ends. CDR3 length: 13 amino acids. In germline, CDR1 is LGHNT, CDR2 FRNRAP. The CDR3 coding sequence is TGTGCTAGTGGTTTTCAACCGAGTGATACGCAGTATTTT. It codes for CASGFQPSDTQYF.

This chain connects TRBV11-3 to TRBJ1-1; D unresolved. Germline V gene data show CDR1 as SGHNT and CDR2 as YENEEA. The length of the CDR3 is 13 residues. Trimming removed 0 bases from V and 2 bases from J, with 4 bases in between. The CDR3 region has the DNA TGTGCCAGCAGCTTAGAGTTAAACACTGAAGCTTTCTTT. Amino acids: CASSLELNTEAFF.

This chain joins TRBV4-1 and TRBJ2-5, with 8 positions matching TRBD2. The germline gives CDR1 MGHRA, CDR2 YSYEKL. With V trimmed by 2 bases and J by 13 bases, 9 bases remained unmatched. This CDR3 is built from 13 residues. The CDR3 protein is CASSQRGGSAPYF. CDR3 in DNA: TGCGCCAGCAGCCAACGGGGGGGTAGCGCCCCGTACTTC.

The count of this clone is one. The CDR3: CASSSGTSWTGELFF. CDR3 sequence (DNA): TGTGCCAGCAGTTCCGGGACTAGCTGGACCGGGGAGCTGTTTTTT. This chain links TRBV28 with TRBJ2-2; the match to TRBD2 covers 9 bases. CDR3 length: 15 amino acids. V was clipped by 4 bases and J by 5 bases; unmatched bases: 5. Germline CDR1 MDHEN, CDR2 SYDVKM.

The V gene is TRBV5-1, the J gene TRBJ2-2, with 11 bases identical to TRBD2. The CDR3 sequence is 15 residues long. Unmatched junction bases numbered 2, after V lost 3 bases and J lost 4 bases. The germline V gene encodes CDR1 SGHRS and CDR2 YFSETQ. The CDR3 loop reads CASSSGTSGTGELFF. CDR3 DNA sequence: TGCGCCAGCAGCTCCGGGACTAGCGGCACCGGGGAGCTGTTTTTT.

This sequence joins TRBV5-8 and TRBJ1-1; 9 bases map to TRBD1. The CDR3 has 15 residues. The germline gives CDR1 SGHTS, CDR2 YDEGEE. J lost 5 bases, V lost 2 bases, and 7 bases had no gene match. The CDR3 sequence: CASSFSYDRGTEAFF. CDR3 in DNA: TGTGCCAGCAGCTTCTCCTACGACAGGGGGACTGAAGCTTTCTTT.

The chain couples TRBV5-4 to TRBJ2-3; 8 bases match TRBD1. The CDR3 runs to 18 residues. V lost 4 bases and J lost 3; bases outside the gene matches: 16. CDR1 and CDR2 (germline): SGHNT, YYREEE (reference sequence). CDR3 DNA sequence: TGTGCCAGCAGCCCCGATCTTAGGACAGGGCTCCTAACAGATACGCAGTATTTT. Residues: CASSPDLRTGLLTDTQYF.

The rearrangement uses TRBV6-6 and TRBJ1-2; D may be TRBD1 (5 bases). Trimming took 2 bases from V and 7 from J, leaving 17 bases between them. Per the germline V gene, CDR1 is MNHNY and CDR2 is SVGAGI (reference sequence). The CDR3 has 15 residues. CDR3 amino acids: CASSYAGPGEVGYTF. DNA of the CDR3: TGTGCCAGCAGTTACGCAGGCCCGGGGGAAGTTGGCTACACCTTC.

CDR3 loop: CASSVRGSTDTQYF. CDR3 sequence (DNA): TGTGCCAGCAGTGTTAGGGGTAGCACAGATACGCAGTATTTT. V gene TRBV2 combines with J gene TRBJ2-3; D may be TRBD1 (5 bases). V lost 4 bases and J 0 bases, leaving 8 bases between the germline ends. The CDR3 contains 14 residues. Germline V gene sequence: CDR1 SNHLY, CDR2 FYNNEI.

The V and J genes are TRBV27 and TRBJ2-2, with D maybe TRBD1 (5 bases). Trimming pared 10 bases from V and 0 bases from J, leaving 12 bases between. CDR3 length: 14 amino acids. Per germline, CDR1 MNHEY and CDR2 SMNVEV (reference sequence). The CDR3 protein is CATRQSANTGELFF. The DNA for the CDR3 is TGTGCCACTAGACAGAGCGCGAACACCGGGGAGCTGTTTTTT.

The chain has TRBV13 and TRBJ2-7; 7 bases match TRBD1. Germline V CDR1 and CDR2: PRHDT, FYEKMQ (reference sequence). Trimming cost V 5 bases and J 3 bases; bases outside gene matches: 7. The CDR3 has 14 amino acids. The CDR3 DNA follows: TGTGCCAGCAGCCAAATGGGACAGAGCTACGAGCAGTACTTC. Protein: CASSQMGQSYEQYF. Full variable domain (rest looked up from reference TRBV13 and TRBJ2-7): AAGVIQSPRHLIKEKRETATLKCYPIPRHDTVYWYQQGPGQDPQFLISFYEKMQSDKGSIPDRFSAQQFSDYHSELNMSSLELGDSALYFCASSQMGQSYEQYFGPGTRLTVT.